Sequencing of this T cell receptor (beta chain) was carried out in a study of identical twins. Study-wide results and limits: Its conclusions, products of cross-sectional statistical analysis, did not come from following the same donors.

This clonotype was recorded many times. Its antigen is unknown. Via MiXCR, TCRdb re-called the 5' RACE reads, giving one row per CDR3 protein. The table shows about 660,000 distinct CDR3 sequences, with 8.6% occurring only once. With 7 bases removed from V and 2 bases from J, the gap between germline ends came to 7 bases. CDR3 length: 12 amino acids. In addition, the sample was reused for a study of yellow fever vaccine responses in identical twins.

Specimen: PBMCs. The rearrangement links TRBV12-3 or TRBV12-4 to TRBJ2-3; no clear D. This TCR was sampled from a woman aged 18-29 years in good health. CDR3 amino acids: CASKDPTDTQYF. For the CDR3, the DNA is TGTGCCAGCAAGGACCCCACAGATACGCAGTATTTT.